This T cell receptor (beta chain) came from a study of blood T cell repertoires in COVID-19. Overall study context: Whether acute or convalescent, the COVID-19 samples came from the United States, Italy and Spain. The cDNA or gDNA used as material had been derived from T cells, B-cell-depleted T cells, or PBMCs.

The V end was cut by 6 bases, the J end by 0 bases, with 16 bases between. CDR1 SGHNT and CDR2 YYREEE come from the germline V gene (reference sequence). This CDR3 spans 16 amino acids. In its sample, this clone was seen a few times. The data were produced by immunoSEQ multiplex PCR, yet TCRdb's version contains in-frame clones alone and is incomplete. The repertoire consists of over 100,000 clones, with about 90% occurring once and the leading ten covering roughly 15%. The sample was peripheral blood. J is TRBJ1-3 and V is TRBV5-4, with TRBD1 as a possible D gene (6 bases). This receptor was taken from a man aged 50-59 years with acute or convalescent COVID-19. The CDR3 bases are TGTGCCAGCACCACTGGACAGCCCGGCTCTGGAAACACCATATATTTT. This gives the protein CASTTGQPGSGNTIYF.